Given below is one TCR beta chain in context. Antigen: not known. This table comes from immunoSEQ multiplex PCR, and its TCRdb copy is limited to in-frame clones, with some not included. This table holds 65,000 to 90,000 clones, around three quarters found once. These data belong to a study of T cell repertoires and HLA-DP antigens. The wider study: Transduced HeLa cells presented HLA-DP to CD4+ T cells. Alloantigens: one with one groove difference and one with approximately ten differences versus self.

Purity of the untouched CD4+ T cells was about 98%. The CDR3 runs to 17 residues. Germline-derived CDR1 and CDR2 are SGHRS and YFSETQ. Trimming took 0 bases from V and 5 from J, leaving 20 bases between them. The origin of this receptor is a man aged 55 to 69 in good health and CMV-seronegative. Sequences were obtained from CD4+ T cells from PBMCs. The genes are TRBV5-1 and TRBJ2-5, with D perhaps being TRBD1 or TRBD2 (6 bases each). CDR3 bases: TGCGCCAGCAGCTTGGGTCGGGTCGGGGGCGCGGGGGAGACCCAGTACTTC. The encoded protein is CASSLGRVGGAGETQYF. Together with reference TRBV5-1 and TRBJ2-5, the CDR3 gives the full variable domain: KAGVTQTPRYLIKTRGQQVTLSCSPISGHRSVSWYQQTPGQGLQFLFEYFSETQRNKGNFPGRFSGRQFSNSRSEMNVSTLELGDSALYLCASSLGRVGGAGETQYFGPGTRLLVL.